This T cell receptor beta chain is drawn from a study of cytomegalovirus exposure and HLA in healthy donors. Study observations and caveats: Analyses of presence and absence presupposed an approximately uniform sequencing depth across donors. Being productive about 87% or about 30% of the time was typical of most TCR beta V segments in an earlier analysis. Associated with cytomegalovirus, according to the listing, were 150 to 200 TCR beta chains.

It was with 60 Vbeta and 13 Jbeta primers that the PCR ran. The repertoire was sequenced with immunoSEQ multiplex PCR; TCRdb's copy has only in-frame clones and lacks some. This sample has approximately 140,000 clones; approximately 79% occur once, and the top ten carry 8.8%. Worth noting for this clone: Antigen unknown.

The CDR3 length is 16 residues. The germline CDR1 and CDR2 sequences are SGHAT and FQDESV (reference sequence). V was trimmed by 2 bases and J by 2 bases, leaving 12 bases between them. The TCR comes from a woman between 45 and 60 years old in good health and CMV-seropositive. Sequenced sample: PBMCs. The chain recombines TRBV11-1 with TRBJ1-4; D may be TRBD1 (5 bases). Here the CDR3 reads CASSLSRGSTNEKLFF. For the CDR3, the DNA is TGTGCCAGCAGCTTATCACGGGGGTCGACTAATGAAAAACTGTTTTTT.